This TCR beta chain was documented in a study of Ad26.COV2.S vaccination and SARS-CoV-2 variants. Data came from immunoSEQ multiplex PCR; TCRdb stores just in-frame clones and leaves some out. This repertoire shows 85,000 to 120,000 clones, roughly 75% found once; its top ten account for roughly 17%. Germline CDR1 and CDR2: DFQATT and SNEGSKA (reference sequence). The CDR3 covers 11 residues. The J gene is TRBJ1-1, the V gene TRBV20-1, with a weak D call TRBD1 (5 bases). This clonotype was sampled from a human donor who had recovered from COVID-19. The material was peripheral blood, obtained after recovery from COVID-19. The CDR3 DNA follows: TGCAGAGGGACTTCCGGCACTGAAGCTTTCTTT. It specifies CRGTSGTEAFF.